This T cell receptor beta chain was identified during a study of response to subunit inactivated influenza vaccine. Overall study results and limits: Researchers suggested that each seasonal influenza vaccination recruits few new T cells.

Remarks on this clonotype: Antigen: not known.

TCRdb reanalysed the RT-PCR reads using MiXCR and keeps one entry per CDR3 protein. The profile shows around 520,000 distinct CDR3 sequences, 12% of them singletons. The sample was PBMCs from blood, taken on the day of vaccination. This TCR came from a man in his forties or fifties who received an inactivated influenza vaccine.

In DNA form, the CDR3 reads TGCGCCAGCAGCCAAGAACGGAACAATGAGCAGTTCTTC. This translates into CASSQERNNEQFF. The chain carries TRBV4-1 and TRBJ2-1, with D unresolved. Per the germline V gene, CDR1 is MGHRA and CDR2 is YSYEKL. CDR3 length: 13 residues. Trimming took off 0 bases at V and 5 bases at J, with 5 bases between the two ends.